In its sample, the clone carrying this TCR beta chain was seen a few times. What it binds is unknown. This specimen belongs to a study of OX40 agonist ivuxolimab in advanced cancers. Across the whole study: The study treated patients with ivuxolimab, an agonistic anti-OX40 (CD134) antibody.

V lost 9 bases to trimming and J lost 2 bases; unmatched junction nucleotides: 9. Germline loops: CDR1 WSHSY, CDR2 SAAADI. CDR3 size: 14 residues. Autoimmune disease history or systemic immunosuppression was exclusionary. Study conclusions and caveats: The mean number of expanded clones was higher in CD8+ T cells than in CD4+.

The table came from immunoSEQ multiplex PCR; TCRdb's copy has only in-frame clones and leaves some out. The sample holds fewer than 70,000 clones; roughly 90% are singletons and the top ten take roughly 0.45%. The sample here was CD4+ or CD8+ T cells sorted from blood, taken in a trial of the OX40 agonist ivuxolimab. This TCR was sampled from an adult with an advanced solid tumor such as melanoma, head and neck, liver or kidney cancer. The chain recombines TRBV10-2 with TRBJ1-2, with TRBD1 identical over 7 bases. The CDR3 sequence: CASNRDRYNYGYTF. In DNA, the CDR3 is TGCGCCAGTAACCGGGACAGATACAACTATGGCTACACCTTC.